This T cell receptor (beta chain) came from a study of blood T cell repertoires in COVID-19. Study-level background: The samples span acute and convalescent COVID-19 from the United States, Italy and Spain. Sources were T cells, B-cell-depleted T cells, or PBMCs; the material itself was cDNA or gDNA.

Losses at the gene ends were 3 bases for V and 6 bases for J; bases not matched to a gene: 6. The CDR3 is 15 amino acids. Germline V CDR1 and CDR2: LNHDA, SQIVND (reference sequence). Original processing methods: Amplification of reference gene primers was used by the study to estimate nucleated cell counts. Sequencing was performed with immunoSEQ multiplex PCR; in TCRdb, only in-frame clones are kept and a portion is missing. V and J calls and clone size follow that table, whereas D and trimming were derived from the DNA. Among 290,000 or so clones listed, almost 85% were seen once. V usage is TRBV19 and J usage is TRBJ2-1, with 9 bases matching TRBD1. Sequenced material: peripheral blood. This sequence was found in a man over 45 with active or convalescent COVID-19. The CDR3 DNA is TGTGCCAGTAGTATTGCCCGGGACAGGGTCAATGAGCAGTTCTTC. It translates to CASSIARDRVNEQFF.